These 30 T cell receptor beta chains share one sample of origin, sequenced in a study of cytomegalovirus exposure and HLA in healthy donors. Amplification used 60 Vbeta primers and 13 Jbeta primers. Sequenced by immunoSEQ multiplex PCR; TCRdb stores in-frame clones only, minus some. The sample carries about 82,000 clones, 65% to 80% recorded once. The material sequenced was PBMCs. The receptors stem from a human donor in good health.

This clone has only one observation. The chain has TRBV30 and TRBJ2-7; 9 bases agree with TRBD2. Germline V gene sequence: CDR1 GTSNPN, CDR2 SVGIG (reference sequence). V lost 3 bases, J lost 9 bases, and 12 bases stayed unmatched. The CDR3 spans 14 residues. DNA of the CDR3: TGTGCCTGGAGATGGACTAGCGCTAGCTCGGTGCAGTACTTC. The encoded protein is CAWRWTSASSVQYF.

This rearrangement joins TRBV29-1 to TRBJ1-2; TRBD1 agrees at 7 bases. The junction had 8 bases not matched to a gene; V was cut back by 6 bases and J by 1 base. The CDR3 extends over 14 amino acids. Germline CDR1 reads SQVTM; CDR2 reads ANQGSEA. CDR3 sequence: CSVLTGQINYGYTF. The CDR3 nucleotides read TGCAGCGTCCTGACGGGACAGATTAACTATGGCTACACCTTC.

The genes are TRBV9 and TRBJ1-6, with D possibly TRBD1 on 6 matching bases. CDR1 and CDR2 from the germline V gene are SGDLS and YYNGEE. V was trimmed by 4 bases and J by 0 bases, leaving 14 bases between them. CDR3 length: 17 amino acids. The CDR3 DNA reads as TGTGCCAGCAGCTCCCAGACAGGCAGCTCCTATAATTCACCCCTCCACTTT. This codes for CASSSQTGSSYNSPLHF. The full variable domain, rest sourced from reference TRBV9 and TRBJ1-6, is DSGVTQTPKHLITATGQRVTLRCSPRSGDLSVYWYQQSLDQGLQFLIQYYNGEERAKGNILERFSAQQFPDLHSELNLSSLELGDSALYFCASSSQTGSSYNSPLHFGNGTRLTVT.

This chain connects TRBV9 to TRBJ1-5; D is unclear. The CDR3 contains 13 residues. Per germline, CDR1 SGDLS and CDR2 YYNGEE. The ends were cut back, 6 bases at V and 6 bases at J, with 13 bases in the middle. CDR3 protein: CASISPYTQPQHF. CDR3 sequence (DNA): TGTGCCAGCATCTCCCCTTACACTCAGCCCCAGCATTTT.

CDR3: CASSGLQNSNTGELFF. CDR3 DNA sequence: TGTGCCAGCAGCGGACTACAGAATTCGAACACCGGGGAGCTGTTTTTT. V usage is TRBV9 and J usage is TRBJ2-2; perhaps TRBD2 as D (5 bases). Germline CDR1 reads SGDLS; CDR2 reads YYNGEE. This CDR3 region has 16 residues. Trimming removed 3 bases at V and 0 bases at J, with 12 bases between.

The chain joins TRBV6-6 to TRBJ1-1; TRBD1 might be the D (5 bases). The CDR3 contains 13 residues. V was pared by 6 bases and J by 1 base, with 9 bases between. Germline assignment: CDR1 MNHNY and CDR2 SVGAGI (reference sequence). The CDR3: CASSNTGNTEAFF. The CDR3, as DNA: TGTGCCAGCAGCAATACAGGGAACACTGAAGCTTTCTTT.

By share, this clone ranks as medium-sized (0.01 to 0.1%). V is TRBV7-2 and J is TRBJ1-3; unclear D gene. Trimming removed 5 bases at V and 0 bases at J, with 8 bases between. The CDR3 has 14 residues. The germline CDR1 and CDR2 sequences are SGHTA and FQGNSA. The CDR3 sequence is CASSPVVSGNTIYF. CDR3 bases: TGTGCCAGCAGCCCCGTAGTCTCTGGAAACACCATATATTTT.

V is TRBV18 and J is TRBJ1-5; perhaps TRBD1 as D (5 bases). This CDR3 is 14 amino acids long. V was pared by 3 bases and J by 7 bases, with 13 bases between. Germline loops: CDR1 KGHSH, CDR2 LQKENI. CDR3 DNA: TGTGCCAGCTCACCGCAGGGAAGTAAACAGCCCCAGCATTTT. This sequence encodes CASSPQGSKQPQHF. Variable domain in full (rest from reference TRBV18 and TRBJ1-5): NAGVMQNPRHLVRRRGQEARLRCSPMKGHSHVYWYRQLPEEGLKFMVYLQKENIIDESGMPKERFSAEFPKEGPSILRIQQVVRGDSAAYFCASSPQGSKQPQHFGDGTRLSIL.

V gene TRBV5-1 combines with J gene TRBJ2-5; 12 bases line up with TRBD2. The CDR3 loop spans 15 amino acids. CDR1 SGHRS and CDR2 YFSETQ come from the germline V gene. V lost 4 bases and J lost 5; bases outside the gene matches: 6. The CDR3 here is CASSGTGTSGETQYF. The CDR3, as DNA: TGCGCCAGCAGCGGAACCGGGACTAGCGGGGAGACCCAGTACTTC.

The CDR3 DNA follows: TGTGCCTGGAGTGTAACCGCCTCCTTAAGCAGGCAGCAGTACTTC. Translation: CAWSVTASLSRQQYF. The chain combines TRBV30 with TRBJ2-7; no firm D call. The CDR3 is 15 residues long. The V and J ends lost 0 bases and 8 bases respectively, with 20 bases between them. Germline CDR1 GTSNPN, CDR2 SVGIG (reference sequence).

CDR3 coding DNA: TGTGCCAGCAGCCGACAGGGAAACATTCAGTACTTC. It specifies CASSRQGNIQYF. The chain carries TRBV7-9 and TRBJ2-4; 7 nucleotides align to TRBD1. Trimming at V came to 5 bases and at J to 6 bases, leaving 1 base not matched to a gene. This CDR3 region has 12 residues. CDR1 and CDR2 from the germline V gene are SEHNR and FQNEAQ (reference sequence).

This clone was observed a few times. The rearrangement links TRBV5-5 to TRBJ1-1; D is perhaps TRBD1 (6 bases). The CDR3 is made up of 15 amino acids. The V end was cut by 2 bases, the J end by 5 bases, with 16 bases between. The germline CDR1 and CDR2 sequences are SGHKS and YYEKEE (reference sequence). As DNA, the CDR3 is TGTGCCAGCAGCTTATCAAGGGGGGGGCGAACTGAAGCTTTCTTT. Residues: CASSLSRGGRTEAFF.

About this clone: Germline and junction disagree at one end, which may indicate a read error. Written as DNA, the CDR3 is TGTGCCAGCAGCTTAGGACAGAACTATGGCTACCCCTTC. This sequence encodes CASSLGQNYGYPF. The chain links TRBV5-6 to TRBJ1-2; the D gene is possibly TRBD1 (6 bases). Germline V gives CDR1 SGHDT, CDR2 YYEEEE. This CDR3 has 13 amino acids.

DNA for the CDR3: TGTGCCAGCAGTTTCGGGGGCGGGGGAAGAGAAAAACTGTTTTTT. It is translated as CASSFGGGGREKLFF. This sequence joins TRBV6-5 and TRBJ1-4; perhaps TRBD1 as D (6 bases). The germline CDR1 and CDR2 sequences are MNHEY and SVGAGI. CDR3 length: 15 amino acids. The V and J ends lost 4 bases and 8 bases respectively, with 17 bases between them.

This clone showed up just a few times. The chain is built from TRBV7-8 and TRBJ1-5, with no clear D. Germline CDR1 is SGHVS and CDR2 is FQNEAQ. This CDR3 region has 14 residues. Trimming stripped 5 bases from V and 4 bases from J, with 12 bases between. Here the CDR3 reads CASSSNRGNQPQHF. DNA for the CDR3: TGTGCCAGCAGCAGTAATAGAGGGAATCAGCCCCAGCATTTT.

The chain links TRBV5-1 to TRBJ2-7; the D gene is possibly TRBD1 (6 bases). The germline CDR1 and CDR2 sequences are SGHRS and YFSETQ. V lost 4 bases and J lost 5, with 22 bases in between. The CDR3 loop spans 16 amino acids. This CDR3 reads CASSENQGPLPHEQYF. Written as DNA, the CDR3 is TGCGCCAGCAGCGAGAACCAGGGGCCCCTTCCCCACGAGCAGTACTTC. Full variable domain (remainder filled in from reference TRBV5-1 and TRBJ2-7): KAGVTQTPRYLIKTRGQQVTLSCSPISGHRSVSWYQQTPGQGLQFLFEYFSETQRNKGNFPGRFSGRQFSNSRSEMNVSTLELGDSALYLCASSENQGPLPHEQYFGPGTRLTVT.

This chain uses TRBV6-5 with TRBJ2-5; TRBD2 is a possible D gene (5 bases). The germline V gene has CDR1 MNHEY and CDR2 SVGAGI. The CDR3 is 14 residues long. Trimming shortened V by 6 bases and J by 3 bases, and 14 bases separated the two germline ends. The DNA of the CDR3 is TGTGCCAGCAGCCCCGGGGTTGGCGAAGAGACCCAGTACTTC. Its protein is CASSPGVGEETQYF.

The genes are TRBV19 and TRBJ1-5, with 8 bases that match TRBD1. The germline gives CDR1 LNHDA, CDR2 SQIVND (reference sequence). J was trimmed by 8 bases and V by 7 bases; bases with no gene match: 7. The CDR3 covers 13 residues. CDR3 sequence (DNA): TGTGCCAGTACCCGGACAGGGATGGAGCCCCAGCATTTT. Translating gives CASTRTGMEPQHF.

The chain joins TRBV6-8 to TRBJ1-2, with 7 bases aligning to TRBD1. Germline values: CDR1 MNHGY, CDR2 SAAAGT. Trimming cost V 2 bases and J 1 base; bases outside gene matches: 7. The CDR3 has 16 amino acids. The CDR3 DNA is TGTGCCAGCAGTTACGTGTCGACAGGGTATAACTATGGCTACACCTTC. This codes for CASSYVSTGYNYGYTF.

This sequence joins TRBV5-1 and TRBJ2-7; TRBD2 aligns across 7 bases. Trimming took 1 base from V and 3 from J; bases not matched to a gene: 7. This CDR3 is 15 amino acids long. CDR1 SGHRS and CDR2 YFSETQ come from the germline V gene. DNA of the CDR3: TGCGCCAGCAGCTTGAACCGGGGGGTTTTCTACGAGCAGTACTTC. Translated: CASSLNRGVFYEQYF.

This chain joins TRBV29-1 and TRBJ1-1, with D possibly TRBD1 on 5 matching bases. V was clipped by 3 bases and J by 3 bases, with 8 bases between them. Germline CDR1 is SQVTM and CDR2 is ANQGSEA. The CDR3 runs to 12 residues. The CDR3 protein is CSVETAYTEAFF. The CDR3 coding sequence is TGCAGCGTTGAGACAGCCTACACTGAAGCTTTCTTT.

The chain uses TRBV2 and TRBJ1-2; 7 bases line up with TRBD1. V shed 5 bases, J shed 8 bases, and the junction held 14 bases outside the gene matches. The CDR3 contains 15 residues. CDR1 is SNHLY, CDR2 FYNNEI, per germline. CDR3 DNA sequence: TGTGCCAGCAGTTCCGCGGTTGGGACAGTTAGCGGCTACACCTTC. Translating gives CASSSAVGTVSGYTF. The variable domain in full, completed from reference TRBV2 and TRBJ1-2, reads EPEVTQTPSHQVTQMGQEVILRCVPISNHLYFYWYRQILGQKVEFLVSFYNNEISEKSEIFDDQFSVERPDGSNFTLKIRSTKLEDSAMYFCASSSAVGTVSGYTFGSGTRLTVV.

V usage is TRBV5-6 and J usage is TRBJ2-3, with 7 bases identical to TRBD2. Germline CDR1 and CDR2: SGHDT and YYEEEE. The V gene end was trimmed by 4 bases and the J gene end by 2 bases; junction bases not matched to a gene: 4. The CDR3 covers 14 residues. The CDR3 sequence: CASSPSGVTDTQYF. The CDR3 region has the DNA TGTGCCAGCAGCCCCAGCGGGGTCACAGATACGCAGTATTTT.

The chain links TRBV7-8 to TRBJ2-7; D might be TRBD1 (6 bases). The CDR3 loop spans 14 amino acids. CDR1 is SGHVS, CDR2 FQNEAQ, per germline. The V end was cut by 3 bases, the J end by 5 bases, with 14 bases between. The CDR3 DNA reads TGTGCCAGCAGCTTTTGGACAGATACGAACGAGCAGTACTTC. This translates into CASSFWTDTNEQYF.

A remark on this clone: At one end, the junction sequence differs from germline, possibly due to a read error. This rearrangement joins TRBV7-9 to TRBJ2-7, with D possibly being TRBD1 (5 bases). Germline CDR1 reads SEHNR; CDR2 reads FQNEAQ (reference sequence). This CDR3 contains 11 residues. In DNA form, the CDR3 reads TGTTCCAGCAGCCAGCAGGGCCAGCAGTACTTC. Amino acid sequence: CSSSQQGQQYF.

The CDR3 sequence is CASSYFSGTGLRGAFF. DNA for the CDR3: TGTGCCAGCAGTTACTTTTCGGGGACAGGTCTCAGAGGGGCTTTCTTT. The V and J genes are TRBV6-5 and TRBJ1-1; TRBD1 agrees at 8 bases. The V gene's germline CDR1 is MNHEY and CDR2 SVGAGI. V trimming: 1 base; J trimming: 11 bases; junction bases outside the gene matches: 15. This CDR3 has 16 amino acids.

V gene TRBV6-5 combines with J gene TRBJ1-2; TRBD1 might be the D (5 bases). This CDR3 is built from 14 residues. V gave up 6 bases and J gave up 4 bases, with 15 bases separating them. Per the germline V gene, CDR1 is MNHEY and CDR2 is SVGAGI. CDR3 in amino acids: CASRPPGGAYGYTF. CDR3 bases: TGTGCCAGCAGGCCCCCGGGTGGGGCCTATGGCTACACCTTC.

The rearrangement joins TRBV7-9 to TRBJ2-7, with 7 bases lining up with TRBD1. CDR1 and CDR2 (germline): SEHNR, FQNEAQ (reference sequence). V shed 9 bases and J 2 bases; nucleotides not matched to a gene: 1. The CDR3 extends over 11 amino acids. The CDR3 spells CASQGAYEQYF. DNA of the CDR3: TGTGCCAGTCAGGGGGCCTACGAGCAGTACTTC. Combining the CDR3 with reference TRBV7-9 and TRBJ2-7 gives the whole variable domain DTGVSQNPRHKITKRGQNVTFRCDPISEHNRLYWYRQTLGQGPEFLTYFQNEAQLEKSRLLSDRFSAERPKGSFSTLEIQRTEQGDSAMYLCASQGAYEQYFGPGTRLTVT.

The gene calls are TRBV5-5 and TRBJ1-1; D might be TRBD1 (6 bases). Germline CDR1 is SGHKS and CDR2 is YYEKEE (reference sequence). The V end lost 5 bases, the J end lost 4 bases, and 18 bases lay between the germline ends. The CDR3 loop spans 15 amino acids. The DNA of the CDR3 is TGTGCCAGCAGGACCGAGGGGGGGCAGAGCACTGAAGCTTTCTTT. This translates into CASRTEGGQSTEAFF. The full variable domain, with the rest looked up from reference TRBV5-5 and TRBJ1-1, is DAGVTQSPTHLIKTRGQQVTLRCSPISGHKSVSWYQQVLGQGPQFIFQYYEKEERGRGNFPDRFSARQFPNYSSELNVNALLLGDSALYLCASRTEGGQSTEAFFGQGTRLTVV.

About this clone: The germline gene is not matched at one end of the junction; a read error may be the cause. The chain recombines TRBV5-1 with TRBJ1-5, with TRBD1 as a possible D gene (6 bases). This CDR3 spans 16 amino acids. CDR1 and CDR2 (germline): SGHRS, YFSETQ. Here the CDR3 reads CASSQGPTGHNQPQNF. As DNA, the CDR3 is TGCGCCAGCAGCCAAGGCCCAACAGGGCACAATCAGCCCCAGAATTTT.